This TCR beta chain was identified in a study of memory CD4+ T cells and cytomegalovirus serostatus. Study-wide findings and caveats: CD4+ memory repertoires contained about two fifths of the roughly 150 reported CMV TCRbeta sequences.

Of note for this clone: Its antigen is as yet unknown. At one boundary the junction diverges from the germline segment, which might be a read error.

The sort gate was single viable CD3+CD4+CD8-CD45RO+ cells for memory CD4+ T cells. The method was immunoSEQ multiplex PCR; TCRdb's version includes in-frame clones alone and lacks a portion of them. The repertoire includes some 49,000 clones, roughly three quarters of them detected once, and 0.9% to 0.95% sits in the top ten. The CDR3 spans 18 residues. This clonotype was sampled from an adult in good health and CMV-seronegative. The chain is built from TRBV5-3 and TRBJ1-5; 7 nucleotides align to TRBD1. TRBV5-3 is marked as an open reading frame, function uncertain. The sample was memory CD4+ T cells from blood. The CDR3 bases are TGTGCCAGAAGTTTGGTGAATACCTACAGGGGTTCGGATCAGCCCCAGCATTTT. This codes for CARSLVNTYRGSDQPQHF.